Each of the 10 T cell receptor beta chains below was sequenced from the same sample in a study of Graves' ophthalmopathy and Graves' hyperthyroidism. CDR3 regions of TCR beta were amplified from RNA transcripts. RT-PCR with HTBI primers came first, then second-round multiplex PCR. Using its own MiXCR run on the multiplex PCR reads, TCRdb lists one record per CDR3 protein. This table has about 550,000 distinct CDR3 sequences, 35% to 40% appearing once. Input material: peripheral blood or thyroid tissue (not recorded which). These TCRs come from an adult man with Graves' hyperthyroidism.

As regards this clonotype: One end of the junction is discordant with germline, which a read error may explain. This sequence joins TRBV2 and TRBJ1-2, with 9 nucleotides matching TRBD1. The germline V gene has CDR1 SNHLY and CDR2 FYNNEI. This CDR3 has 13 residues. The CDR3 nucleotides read TGTACCAGCGATACTACAGGGGGCCTTAGCTACACCTTC. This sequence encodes CTSDTTGGLSYTF. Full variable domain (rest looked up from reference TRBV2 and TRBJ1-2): EPEVTQTPSHQVTQMGQEVILRCVPISNHLYFYWYRQILGQKVEFLVSFYNNEISEKSEIFDDQFSVERPDGSNFTLKIRSTKLEDSAMYFCTSDTTGGLSYTFGSGTRLTVV.

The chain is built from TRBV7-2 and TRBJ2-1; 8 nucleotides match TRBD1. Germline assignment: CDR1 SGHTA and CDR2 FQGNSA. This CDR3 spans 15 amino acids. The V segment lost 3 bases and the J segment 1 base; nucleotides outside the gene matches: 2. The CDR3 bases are TGTGCCAGCAGCTTTGACAGGGGTTCCTACAATGAGCAGTTCTTC. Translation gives CASSFDRGSYNEQFF. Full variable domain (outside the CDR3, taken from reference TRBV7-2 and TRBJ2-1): GAGVSQSPSNKVTEKGKDVELRCDPISGHTALYWYRQSLGQGLEFLIYFQGNSAPDKSGLPSDRFSAERTGGSVSTLTIQRTQQEDSAVYLCASSFDRGSYNEQFFGPGTRLTVL.

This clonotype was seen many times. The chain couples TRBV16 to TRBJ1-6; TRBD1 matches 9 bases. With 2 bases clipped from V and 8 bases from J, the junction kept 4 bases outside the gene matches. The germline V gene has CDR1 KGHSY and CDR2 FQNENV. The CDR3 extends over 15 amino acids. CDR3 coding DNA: TGTGCCAGCAGCCAAATGACAGGGGGGGATTCACCCCTCCACTTT. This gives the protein CASSQMTGGDSPLHF.

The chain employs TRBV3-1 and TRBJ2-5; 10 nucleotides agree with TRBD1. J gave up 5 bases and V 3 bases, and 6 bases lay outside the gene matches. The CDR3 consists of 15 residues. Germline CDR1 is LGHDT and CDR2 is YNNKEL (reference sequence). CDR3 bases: TGTGCCAGCAGCCACCGACAGGGGGCATACGAGACCCAGTACTTC. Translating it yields CASSHRQGAYETQYF.

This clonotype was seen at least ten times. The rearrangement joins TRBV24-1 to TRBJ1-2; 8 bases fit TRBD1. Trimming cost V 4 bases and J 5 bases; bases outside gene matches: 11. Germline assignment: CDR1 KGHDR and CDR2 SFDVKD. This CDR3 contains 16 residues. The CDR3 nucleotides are TGTGCCACCAGTGACCCCCCGGACAGGGTTGTGTATGGCTACACCTTC. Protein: CATSDPPDRVVYGYTF.

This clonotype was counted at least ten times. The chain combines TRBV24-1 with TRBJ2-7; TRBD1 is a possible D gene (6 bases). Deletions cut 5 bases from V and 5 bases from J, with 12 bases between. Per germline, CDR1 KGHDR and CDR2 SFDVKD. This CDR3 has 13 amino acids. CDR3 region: CATSGDRFDEQYF. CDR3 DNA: TGTGCCACCAGTGGCGACAGGTTCGACGAGCAGTACTTC.

This CDR3 is CSVEDWRESGETQYF. CDR3 sequence (DNA): TGCAGCGTTGAAGATTGGCGGGAGAGCGGAGAGACCCAGTACTTC. This sequence joins TRBV29-1 and TRBJ2-5; 7 bases agree with TRBD2. Trimming cost V 0 bases and J 4 bases; bases outside gene matches: 8. The CDR3 sequence is 15 residues long. Per the germline V gene, CDR1 is SQVTM and CDR2 is ANQGSEA.

For the CDR3, the DNA is TGCGCCAGCAGCCAAGAAAGGGACTCCCATTCTCCCCATGGCTACACCTTC. This codes for CASSQERDSHSPHGYTF. The V gene is TRBV4-1, the J gene TRBJ1-2, with D possibly being TRBD1 (5 bases). Trimming cost V 0 bases and J 6 bases, with 20 bases left between them. This CDR3 comprises 17 residues. Looked up from germline, CDR1 is MGHRA and CDR2 is YSYEKL.

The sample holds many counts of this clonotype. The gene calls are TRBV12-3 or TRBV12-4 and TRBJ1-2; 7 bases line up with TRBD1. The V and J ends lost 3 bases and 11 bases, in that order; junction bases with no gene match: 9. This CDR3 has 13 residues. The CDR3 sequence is CASSLDRKIEYTF. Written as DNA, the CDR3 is TGTGCCAGCAGTTTGGACAGGAAAATTGAGTACACCTTC.

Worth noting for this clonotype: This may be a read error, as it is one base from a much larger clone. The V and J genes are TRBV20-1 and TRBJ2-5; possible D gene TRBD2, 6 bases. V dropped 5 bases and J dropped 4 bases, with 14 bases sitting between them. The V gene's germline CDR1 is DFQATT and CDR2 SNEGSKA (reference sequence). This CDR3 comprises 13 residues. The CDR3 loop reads CSAGVLASETQYF. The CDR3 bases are TGCAGTGCTGGAGTACTAGCATCAGAGACCCAGTACTTC.